Listed below are T cell receptor beta chains from one sample, sequenced in a study of early T cells in non-severe SARS-CoV-2 infection. TCRdb passed the 5' RACE reads through MiXCR, listing each CDR3 protein once. Of roughly 65,000 distinct CDR3 sequences detected, 11% appear once; the ten largest clones hold approximately 5.9%. Sequencing was performed on whole blood. The receptors were sampled from an adult who was a healthcare worker with PCR-confirmed SARS-CoV-2 infection or an uninfected control (not recorded which). The conserved cysteine and the conserved F or W are not part of the CDR3 here.

TRBV2,TRBJ2-7,ASGEEGMTYEQY
TRBV14,TRBJ2-1,ASSQVGLIVRNEQF
TRBV7-9,TRBJ2-3,ASSPGSDTQY
TRBV30,TRBJ2-7,AWSVDRDYEQY
TRBV28,TRBJ2-1,ASSETIAEGGNNEQF
TRBV12-3/TRBV12-4,TRBJ1-6,ASSFLGSPLH
TRBV18,TRBJ2-7,ASTRASRSSYEQY
TRBV5-1,TRBJ2-5,ASSLRRNQETQY
TRBV5-4,TRBJ2-7,ASSPGTSGIYEQY
TRBV7-9,TRBJ2-5,ASSRPNQETQY
TRBV6-2/TRBV6-3,TRBJ2-7,ASAGTTLSYEQY
TRBV20-1,TRBJ2-2,SAELTSGREGNTGELF
TRBV6-5,TRBJ1-1,ASGLSGDLLNTEAF
TRBV12-3/TRBV12-4,TRBJ1-4,ASSWGTGEKLF
TRBV5-4,TRBJ2-5,ASSSTSGGYQETQY
TRBV7-2,TRBJ2-4,ASSPPASGSLSNIQY
TRBV9,TRBJ2-1,ASSVAQQEQF
TRBV12-5,TRBJ1-1,ASGLAPGGTEAF
TRBV6-5,TRBJ1-2,ASSPDGYT
TRBV5-1,TRBJ2-7,ASSLVGQTNYEQY
TRBV7-8,TRBJ2-5,ASSLRDQETQY
TRBV11-2,TRBJ2-1,ASSFPTSAGLNEQF
TRBV2,TRBJ2-1,ASSQIFGQDNEQF
TRBV12-3/TRBV12-4,TRBJ2-5,ASSSLGPQGVRETQY
TRBV2,TRBJ2-2,ASSAGTGYGELF
TRBV11-2,TRBJ1-5,ASSQDRGQPQH
TRBV4-3,TRBJ2-3,ASSQATSGIGVTDTQY
TRBV14,TRBJ2-1,ASSVTSGRWNEQF
TRBV7-2,TRBJ2-1,ASSYYNEQF
TRBV28,TRBJ2-7,ASGQGREQY
TRBV28,TRBJ1-2,ASSLLGDSVFYGYT
TRBV29-1,TRBJ2-7,SAVTATSGRTEQY
TRBV28,TRBJ2-7,ASSDSGGSGEQY
TRBV28,TRBJ2-3,ASSLQGGTQY
TRBV2,TRBJ1-2,ASKDDSIGYGYT
TRBV20-1,TRBJ1-4,SASQAAYEKLF
TRBV16,TRBJ1-5,ASSQSVRPQH
TRBV6-2/TRBV6-3,TRBJ1-4,ASSNRGSANEKLF
TRBV3-1,TRBJ2-2,ASRETRFGGELF
TRBV4-2,TRBJ1-1,ASSQDRTGAF
TRBV7-2,TRBJ2-1,ASSQTQTITYNEQF
TRBV20-1,TRBJ2-7,SARDWGLYEQY
TRBV6-5,TRBJ1-1,ASSREGGMNTEAF
TRBV20-1,TRBJ2-3,SATNLRRVDTQY
TRBV2,TRBJ1-1,ASSEIIYTEAF
TRBV28,TRBJ2-3,ASRIRVTSLRGPNTQY
TRBV5-1,TRBJ2-3,ASSLIPTSRADTQY
TRBV2,TRBJ2-1,ASSELGVLLINNEQF
TRBV5-1,TRBJ1-5,ASRGLCSNQPQH
TRBV20-1,TRBJ2-1,SANPSGGVLYNEQF
TRBV14,TRBJ1-1,ASTGVWGQMNTEAF
TRBV9,TRBJ1-1,ASSEMDTEAF
TRBV10-2,TRBJ2-1,ASSVYREQF
TRBV5-5,TRBJ2-3,ASSTATGVTDTQY
TRBV7-2,TRBJ2-1,ASSLDRGTYNEQL
TRBV25-1,TRBJ2-7,ASSAWDRGNNEQY
TRBV9,TRBJ2-7,ASSVGGLADYEQY
TRBV7-2,TRBJ2-2,ASSLVTGVPGELF
TRBV7-9,TRBJ2-5,ASSSWGAIQETQY